This record covers a single TCR beta chain. Germline values: CDR1 SGHAT, CDR2 FQNNGV. V trimming: 5 bases; J trimming: 15 bases; junction bases outside the gene matches: 13. The CDR3 loop spans 13 amino acids. The assay was immunoSEQ multiplex PCR, and TCRdb's table has in-frame clones only and misses some. The table shows 85,000 to 95,000 clones, with roughly 91% occurring only once. This record comes from a study of T cell changes during pregnancy in multiple sclerosis. V gene TRBV11-2 combines with J gene TRBJ2-1; 7 nucleotides agree with TRBD2. The sample was peripheral blood, taken after pregnancy. This TCR was recovered from a female donor in good health, enrolled as a control in a pregnancy study. As DNA, the CDR3 is TGTGCCAGCAGCCACGCGGGCGGGGGATTTGCGTTCTTC. This gives the protein CASSHAGGGFAFF.